Listed here are 5 T cell receptor beta chains from one sample, sequenced in a study of early T cells in non-severe SARS-CoV-2 infection. TCRdb re-called the 5' RACE reads with MiXCR, one entry per CDR3 protein. This sample has fewer than 100,000 distinct CDR3 sequences; around 10% occur once, and the top ten carry over 3.5%. Material for sequencing was whole blood. The receptors here all came from an adult who was a healthcare worker with PCR-confirmed SARS-CoV-2 infection or an uninfected control (not recorded which).

The sample holds a few counts of this clonotype. This chain's CDR3 is CASRFGESVETQYF. The CDR3 DNA reads as TGTGCCAGCAGATTCGGCGAGTCCGTGGAGACCCAGTACTTC. The chain joins TRBV12-3 or TRBV12-4 to TRBJ2-5; D not certain. The CDR3 totals 14 residues. V gave up 6 bases and J gave up 5 bases, with 16 bases separating them.

This clonotype has a count of ten or more. The CDR3 spells CSARAAGGSTSYEQYF. CDR3 coding DNA: TGCAGTGCTAGGGCAGCGGGGGGCTCAACCTCCTACGAGCAGTACTTC. The gene calls are TRBV20-1 and TRBJ2-7, with 9 bases lining up with TRBD2. In germline, CDR1 is DFQATT, CDR2 SNEGSKA (reference sequence). Unmatched junction bases numbered 9, after V lost 3 bases and J lost 0 bases. The CDR3 extends over 16 amino acids.

The sample holds many counts of this clonotype. The J gene is TRBJ1-6, the V gene TRBV23-1, with D perhaps TRBD1 (6 bases). TRBV23-1 is annotated as an ORF whose role is uncertain. With 0 bases removed from V and 6 bases from J, the gap between germline ends came to 15 bases. The CDR3 has 17 residues. CDR3 loop: CASSQSDRRLGNSPLHF. In DNA form, the CDR3 reads TGCGCCAGCAGTCAATCCGACAGGAGGCTGGGTAATTCACCCCTCCACTTT.

This clonotype came up many times. This CDR3 reads CASSLVRGEETQYF. CDR3 nucleotides: TGTGCCAGCAGCTTAGTAAGGGGGGAAGAGACCCAGTACTTC. The rearrangement joins TRBV7-8 to TRBJ2-5; D is possibly TRBD1 or TRBD2 (6 bases each). The V end lost 1 base, the J end lost 3 bases, and 9 bases lay between the germline ends. The CDR3 runs to 14 residues. Germline V gene data show CDR1 as SGHVS and CDR2 as FQNEAQ.

The chain links TRBV7-6 to TRBJ2-1; 8 bases agree with TRBD2. The CDR3 runs to 16 residues. In germline, CDR1 is SGHVS, CDR2 FNYEAQ. V gave up 2 bases and J gave up 4 bases; unmatched junction bases: 7. The CDR3 nucleotides read TGTGCCAGCAGCTTACAGGCAGCGGGGGTTTACAATGAGCAGTTCTTC. Translating gives CASSLQAAGVYNEQFF.